The 31 T cell receptor beta chains listed next were all sequenced from one sample in a study of cytomegalovirus exposure and HLA in healthy donors. In the PCR, 60 Vbeta and 13 Jbeta primers were used. Sequenced by immunoSEQ multiplex PCR; TCRdb stores in-frame clones only, minus some. The sample consists of 120,000 to 150,000 clones, 75% to 80% of them appearing once. Input material: PBMCs. These receptors were collected from a woman aged 30 to 39 in good health and CMV-seronegative.

This clone has just a few counts. V and J are TRBV18 and TRBJ2-6; D might be TRBD2 (5 bases). The CDR3 has 16 residues. Germline V lookup: CDR1 KGHSH, CDR2 LQKENI. Trimming took off 0 bases at V and 0 bases at J, with 6 bases between the two ends. For the CDR3, the DNA is TGTGCCAGCTCACCACCGGGAGCCTCTGGGGCCAACGTCCTGACTTTC. Translated: CASSPPGASGANVLTF.

This chain joins TRBV14 and TRBJ2-3; the match to TRBD2 covers 11 bases. The CDR3 spans 15 residues. Trimming removed 3 bases from V and 4 bases from J; junction bases left unmatched: 3. Germline V gene lookup returns CDR1 SGHDN and CDR2 FVKESK. Here the CDR3 reads CASSHLAGGADTQYF. DNA for the CDR3: TGTGCCAGCAGCCACCTAGCGGGGGGCGCAGATACGCAGTATTTT.

V gene TRBV5-4 combines with J gene TRBJ2-1; a weak D match, TRBD1 (6 bases). Germline V lookup: CDR1 SGHNT, CDR2 YYREEE (reference sequence). The CDR3 length is 15 residues. The V end lost 5 bases, the J end lost 7 bases, and 19 bases lay between the germline ends. As DNA, the CDR3 is TGTGCCAGCAGACGGGACATTCTCTCGGGTAATGAGCAGTTCTTC. Its translation: CASRRDILSGNEQFF.

This chain connects TRBV30 to TRBJ2-1; D is perhaps TRBD1 (6 bases). This CDR3 contains 14 residues. The ends were cut back, 0 bases at V and 6 bases at J, with 12 bases in the middle. Germline V gives CDR1 GTSNPN, CDR2 SVGIG (reference sequence). The CDR3 is CAWSVHRTANEQFF. The CDR3 DNA reads as TGTGCCTGGAGTGTACATCGGACAGCCAATGAGCAGTTCTTC.

The chain has TRBV18 and TRBJ2-2; 7 nucleotides agree with TRBD1. J gave up 4 bases and V 0 bases, and 2 bases lay outside the gene matches. Per the germline V gene, CDR1 is KGHSH and CDR2 is LQKENI. This CDR3 is 15 amino acids long. The CDR3: CASSPPQGVTGELFF. The CDR3 DNA follows: TGTGCCAGCTCACCACCCCAGGGGGTCACCGGGGAGCTGTTTTTT. Combining the CDR3 with reference TRBV18 and TRBJ2-2 gives the whole variable domain NAGVMQNPRHLVRRRGQEARLRCSPMKGHSHVYWYRQLPEEGLKFMVYLQKENIIDESGMPKERFSAEFPKEGPSILRIQQVVRGDSAAYFCASSPPQGVTGELFFGEGSRLTVL.

This chain uses TRBV5-4 with TRBJ2-2, with D possibly matching TRBD1 (6 bases). The CDR3 is 15 residues long. The V gene lost 2 bases and the J gene lost 3 bases, with 11 bases spanning the gap. Germline V gene lookup returns CDR1 SGHNT and CDR2 YYREEE (reference sequence). CDR3 sequence: CASSFRDTYTGELFF. DNA for the CDR3: TGTGCCAGCAGCTTCCGGGACACCTACACCGGGGAGCTGTTTTTT.

This clone was counted a few times. V is TRBV29-1 and J is TRBJ2-7, with no clear D. Deletions cut 4 bases from V and 3 bases from J, with 10 bases between. The V gene's germline CDR1 is SQVTM and CDR2 ANQGSEA. The CDR3 totals 12 residues. As DNA, the CDR3 is TGCAGCGTTGCGCAACGGAGCTACGAGCAGTACTTC. This encodes CSVAQRSYEQYF.

The V call is TRBV18, the J call TRBJ2-1; 7 bases match TRBD1. This CDR3 spans 16 amino acids. The V gene end was trimmed by 4 bases and the J gene end by 0 bases; junction bases not matched to a gene: 6. Germline values: CDR1 KGHSH, CDR2 LQKENI. In DNA form, the CDR3 reads TGTGCCAGCTCACGGACAGGATCTAACTCCTACAATGAGCAGTTCTTC. This translates into CASSRTGSNSYNEQFF.

This clone was counted many times. The V gene is TRBV6-5, the J gene TRBJ1-2; D is unresolved. Trimming left V 6 bases short and J 1 base short, with 12 bases between. This CDR3 spans 14 amino acids. Germline V CDR1 and CDR2: MNHEY, SVGAGI. The CDR3 nucleotides read TGTGCCAGCAGCCCCTGGAGTGATAACTATGGCTACACCTTC. This sequence encodes CASSPWSDNYGYTF.

This clone was detected a few times. V is TRBV6-5 and J is TRBJ1-3, with 7 nucleotides matching TRBD1. Germline CDR1 and CDR2: MNHEY and SVGAGI. V lost 6 bases to trimming and J lost 7 bases; unmatched junction nucleotides: 3. This CDR3 spans 12 amino acids. The chain's CDR3 is CASRSTGNTIYF. DNA of the CDR3: TGTGCCAGCAGGTCGACAGGGAACACCATATATTTT.

The chain is built from TRBV7-3 and TRBJ2-5; TRBD2 matches at 7 bases. J lost 3 bases, V lost 5 bases, and 12 bases had no gene match. Germline lookup yields CDR1 SGHTA and CDR2 FQGTGA. This CDR3 contains 16 residues. The DNA for the CDR3 is TGTGCCAGCAGCCCTGGTTTCCGGGACTACAAAGAGACCCAGTACTTC. It codes for CASSPGFRDYKETQYF.

There are a few counts of this clone. The chain employs TRBV5-4 and TRBJ1-1; D possibly corresponds to TRBD1 (5 bases). V lost 2 bases, J lost 8 bases, and 19 bases lay in between. This CDR3 has 15 residues. CDR1 SGHNT and CDR2 YYREEE come from the germline V gene (reference sequence). The CDR3 loop is CASSLTSGQRTEAFF. In nucleotides, the CDR3 is TGTGCCAGCAGCTTAACATCTGGACAACGCACGGAAGCTTTCTTT.

V usage is TRBV6-1 and J usage is TRBJ2-3; D not resolved. CDR1 is MNHNS and CDR2 is SASEGT in the germline V gene. Trimming stripped 7 bases from V and 5 bases from J, with 7 bases between. The CDR3 sequence is 11 residues long. This CDR3 is CASIYGDTQYF. CDR3 DNA: TGTGCCAGCATATACGGAGATACGCAGTATTTT.

The CDR3 DNA reads as TGTGCCAGCAGCCCCTTCGGGGGGTCCCCTCTGGAGCGCACAGATACGCAGTATTTT. Encoded protein: CASSPFGGSPLERTDTQYF. The rearrangement links TRBV7-3 to TRBJ2-3; 7 bases fit TRBD2. V was pared by 5 bases and J by 1 base, with 18 bases of the junction left unmatched. The CDR3 runs 19 residues. Germline V gene sequence: CDR1 SGHTA, CDR2 FQGTGA.

The chain is built from TRBV5-4 and TRBJ2-7; 10 bases line up with TRBD1. V dropped 3 bases and J dropped 6; count of bases not matched to a gene: 12. The germline CDR1 and CDR2 sequences are SGHNT and YYREEE (reference sequence). The CDR3 sequence is 16 residues long. The CDR3 DNA sequence: TGTGCCAGCAGCTGGGCACCCGGGACAGGGGCCGGCGAGCAGTACTTC. Amino acids: CASSWAPGTGAGEQYF.

The chain uses TRBV7-9 and TRBJ2-3; 8 nucleotides match TRBD1. Trimming took 5 bases from V and 7 from J; bases not matched to a gene: 14. CDR3 length: 16 residues. Germline V gene sequence: CDR1 SEHNR, CDR2 FQNEAQ (reference sequence). This CDR3 reads CASSARQGRLTNTQYF. CDR3 DNA sequence: TGTGCCAGCAGCGCAAGACAGGGGCGGCTAACCAATACGCAGTATTTT.

The chain is built from TRBV5-1 and TRBJ2-7; TRBD1 might be the D (6 bases). With 0 bases removed from V and 7 bases from J, the gap between germline ends came to 11 bases. The CDR3 has 13 amino acids. Germline V gene sequence: CDR1 SGHRS, CDR2 YFSETQ. This CDR3 is CASSLGLQGEQYF. CDR3 sequence (DNA): TGCGCCAGCAGCTTGGGGTTACAGGGAGAGCAGTACTTC.

This chain joins TRBV27 and TRBJ2-1, with D possibly being TRBD1 (6 bases). The germline CDR1 and CDR2 sequences are MNHEY and SMNVEV (reference sequence). This CDR3 spans 16 amino acids. The ends were cut back, 8 bases at V and 3 bases at J, with 20 bases in the middle. Here the CDR3 reads CASRPSRGTLYNEQFF. The CDR3 DNA follows: TGTGCCAGCCGACCCTCTAGGGGGACCCTCTACAATGAGCAGTTCTTC.

The rearrangement joins TRBV6-6 to TRBJ2-7; D might be TRBD1 (5 bases). Per the germline V gene, CDR1 is MNHNY and CDR2 is SVGAGI (reference sequence). With 5 bases removed from V and 2 bases from J, the gap between germline ends came to 10 bases. The CDR3 contains 13 residues. CDR3 residues: CASSQQGAYEQYF. CDR3 coding DNA: TGTGCCAGCAGTCAGCAGGGCGCCTACGAGCAGTACTTC.

The V and J genes are TRBV7-2 and TRBJ1-4; TRBD1 might be the D (6 bases). The CDR3 runs 14 residues. Germline assignment: CDR1 SGHTA and CDR2 FQGNSA. Trimming shortened V by 2 bases and J by 6 bases, and 10 bases separated the two germline ends. CDR3 in DNA: TGTGCCAGCAGCTTAAAGACAGGAGATGAAAAACTGTTTTTT. Amino acid sequence: CASSLKTGDEKLFF.

The chain couples TRBV6-6 to TRBJ2-7; the match to TRBD1 covers 11 bases. Per the germline V gene, CDR1 is MNHNY and CDR2 is SVGAGI (reference sequence). V was clipped by 6 bases and J by 5 bases; unmatched bases: 6. The CDR3 sequence is 14 residues long. In DNA form, the CDR3 reads TGTGCCAGCAGAGGACAGGGGGCCGATCACGAGCAGTACTTC. Amino acid sequence: CASRGQGADHEQYF.

The chain joins TRBV7-6 to TRBJ1-3; D is undetermined. CDR1 is SGHVS and CDR2 is FNYEAQ in the germline V gene. Trimming shortened V by 2 bases and J by 1 base, and 18 bases separated the two germline ends. The CDR3 has 18 amino acids. The CDR3 loop is CASSLIGSGAVSGNTIYF. CDR3 DNA: TGTGCCAGCAGCTTAATTGGTTCCGGAGCCGTGTCTGGAAACACCATATATTTT.

V usage is TRBV4-1 and J usage is TRBJ2-6, with D maybe TRBD1 (6 bases). CDR3 length equals 19 residues. CDR1 and CDR2 from the germline V gene are MGHRA and YSYEKL. V lost 0 bases and J 0 bases, leaving 15 bases between the germline ends. This CDR3 is CASSQEGAGAFSGANVLTF. The CDR3 nucleotides are TGCGCCAGCAGCCAAGAAGGTGCAGGGGCTTTCTCTGGGGCCAACGTCCTGACTTTC.

The V and J genes are TRBV2 and TRBJ2-7; 16 nucleotides match TRBD2. This CDR3 is 16 amino acids long. Germline V gene data show CDR1 as SNHLY and CDR2 as FYNNEI. The V and J ends lost 6 bases and 12 bases, in that order; junction bases with no gene match: 14. CDR3 loop: CASRSQPGLAGGPAYF. CDR3 DNA sequence: TGTGCCAGCAGGTCACAACCGGGACTAGCGGGGGGGCCGGCGTACTTC.

The chain links TRBV6-5 to TRBJ1-6, with TRBD1 matching over 10 bases. The junction had 6 bases not matched to a gene; V was cut back by 6 bases and J by 7 bases. This CDR3 has 15 residues. CDR1 is MNHEY, CDR2 SVGAGI, per germline. The CDR3 here is CASRLGTGENSPLHF. The CDR3 coding sequence is TGTGCCAGCAGATTGGGGACAGGGGAAAATTCACCCCTCCACTTT.

DNA of the CDR3: TGTGCCAGCAGTTCCGGACAGAGCAATGAGCAGTTCTTC. Its translation: CASSSGQSNEQFF. The rearrangement joins TRBV27 to TRBJ2-1; possible D gene TRBD1, 6 bases. From germline, CDR1 is MNHEY and CDR2 SMNVEV (reference sequence). With 4 bases removed from V and 6 bases from J, the gap between germline ends came to 10 bases. The CDR3 is 13 amino acids.

This clone has only one observation. The J gene is TRBJ1-5, the V gene TRBV30, with TRBD1 matching over 7 bases. Unmatched junction bases numbered 8, after V lost 5 bases and J lost 4 bases. The CDR3 contains 14 residues. Germline CDR1 reads GTSNPN; CDR2 reads SVGIG (reference sequence). The CDR3 region is CAWGFNRGNQPQHF. The CDR3 DNA sequence: TGTGCCTGGGGTTTCAACAGGGGTAATCAGCCCCAGCATTTT.

The chain links TRBV27 to TRBJ2-1; 11 nucleotides agree with TRBD2. Germline V gene data show CDR1 as MNHEY and CDR2 as SMNVEV (reference sequence). The J segment lost 3 bases and the V segment lost 6 bases, leaving 7 bases of the junction unmatched. The CDR3 extends over 16 amino acids. The CDR3 protein is CASRPYSGGGYNEQFF. The CDR3 nucleotides are TGTGCCAGCAGACCATATAGCGGGGGGGGCTACAATGAGCAGTTCTTC.

The rearrangement joins TRBV2 to TRBJ2-1; D perhaps matches TRBD1 (6 bases). This CDR3 contains 12 residues. Germline V lookup: CDR1 SNHLY, CDR2 FYNNEI. V was pared by 2 bases and J by 8 bases, with 7 bases between. CDR3 in DNA: TGTGCCAGCAGTGAACAGGGGTATGAGCAGTTCTTC. It specifies CASSEQGYEQFF.

This clone was counted between two and nine times. J is TRBJ2-7 and V is TRBV19; 11 bases agree with TRBD1. Trimming cost V 8 bases and J 5 bases; bases outside gene matches: 2. The CDR3 spans 12 residues. CDR1 is LNHDA and CDR2 is SQIVND in the germline V gene (reference sequence). The CDR3 region is CASWTGGHEQYF. The CDR3 DNA reads as TGTGCCAGTTGGACAGGGGGCCACGAGCAGTACTTC.

J is TRBJ2-1 and V is TRBV11-1; 7 bases match TRBD1. Per germline, CDR1 SGHAT and CDR2 FQDESV (reference sequence). J was trimmed by 9 bases and V by 3 bases; bases with no gene match: 8. This CDR3 is built from 14 residues. The CDR3 loop is CASSFRQGLVEQFF. The CDR3 DNA is TGTGCCAGCAGCTTTCGACAGGGTCTGGTTGAGCAGTTCTTC.